Shown below are 16 T cell receptor beta chains from a single sample sequenced in a study of T cell changes during pregnancy in multiple sclerosis. Libraries were prepared by immunoSEQ multiplex PCR; TCRdb keeps only in-frame clonotypes and omits some of them. The table records more than 55,000 clones, roughly 90% of them present only once. Here the sequenced sample was peripheral blood, taken in the first trimester of pregnancy. The origin of the receptors is a female donor in good health, enrolled as a control in a pregnancy study.

This chain joins TRBV19 and TRBJ1-1; TRBD1 matches at 7 bases. The germline V gene encodes CDR1 LNHDA and CDR2 SQIVND (reference sequence). V lost 8 bases, J lost 0 bases, and 9 bases stayed unmatched. This CDR3 comprises 15 residues. CDR3 sequence (DNA): TGTGCCAGTCGGACAGGCTTTTACCTGAACACTGAAGCTTTCTTT. Its translation is CASRTGFYLNTEAFF. Looking up the rest from reference TRBV19 and TRBJ1-1 gives the full variable domain: DGGITQSPKYLFRKEGQNVTLSCEQNLNHDAMYWYRQDPGQGLRLIYYSQIVNDFQKGDIAEGYSVSREKKESFPLTVTSAQKNPTAFYLCASRTGFYLNTEAFFGQGTRLTVV.

The chain employs TRBV29-1 and TRBJ1-5; the D gene is possibly TRBD1 (6 bases). The CDR3 is made up of 14 amino acids. The V end lost 6 bases, the J end lost 1 base, and 13 bases lay between the germline ends. Germline lookup yields CDR1 SQVTM and CDR2 ANQGSEA. CDR3 protein: CSVAGGLSNQPQHF. CDR3 in DNA: TGCAGCGTAGCGGGGGGGCTCAGCAATCAGCCCCAGCATTTT.

The CDR3 here is CASMREGSYEQYF. CDR3 nucleotide sequence: TGTGCCAGCATGAGGGAAGGGTCCTACGAGCAGTACTTC. The V and J genes are TRBV6-1 and TRBJ2-7, with D tentatively TRBD2 (5 bases). Germline V gene data show CDR1 as MNHNS and CDR2 as SASEGT. The V end lost 7 bases, the J end lost 1 base, and 11 bases lay between the germline ends. The CDR3 totals 13 residues.

This clone was recorded only once. The chain couples TRBV16 to TRBJ1-1, with a possible D match to TRBD1 (6 bases). Germline V CDR1 and CDR2: KGHSY, FQNENV. Trimming removed 4 bases from V and 3 bases from J, with 18 bases in between. The CDR3 sequence is 16 residues long. CDR3 nucleotide sequence: TGTGCCAGCAGCCGCGGCACAGGGAGAGGGGACACTGAAGCTTTCTTT. Translating gives CASSRGTGRGDTEAFF. The full variable domain, completed using reference TRBV16 and TRBJ1-1, is GEEVAQTPKHLVRGEGQKAKLYCAPIKGHSYVFWYQQVLKNEFKFLISFQNENVFDETGMPKERFSAKCLPNSPCSLEIQATKLEDSAVYFCASSRGTGRGDTEAFFGQGTRLTVV.

The chain combines TRBV7-6 with TRBJ1-2; no clear D gene. This CDR3 has 13 residues. Trimming stripped 5 bases from V and 7 bases from J, with 14 bases between. Germline CDR1 reads SGHVS; CDR2 reads FNYEAQ. DNA for the CDR3: TGTGCCAGCAGCCCTTGGCGGGCCTTTGGCTACACCTTC. Amino acid sequence: CASSPWRAFGYTF.

The V and J genes are TRBV2 and TRBJ1-2; TRBD1 aligns across 9 bases. The germline gives CDR1 SNHLY, CDR2 FYNNEI. There are 15 residues in the CDR3. Trimming removed 4 bases from V and 9 bases from J; junction bases left unmatched: 12. The CDR3 reads CASSGSPPGTGSYTF. The CDR3 bases are TGTGCCAGCAGTGGGTCCCCCCCCGGGACAGGGAGCTACACCTTC.

The genes are TRBV27 and TRBJ1-5; 7 positions match TRBD1. Germline V gene sequence: CDR1 MNHEY, CDR2 SMNVEV (reference sequence). J was trimmed by 4 bases and V by 5 bases; bases with no gene match: 2. This CDR3 has 13 amino acids. For the CDR3, the DNA is TGTGCCAGCAGTCGGGACAGTAATCAGCCCCAGCATTTT. This gives the protein CASSRDSNQPQHF.

The chain links TRBV4-1 to TRBJ2-1; 7 bases are a match to TRBD2. Germline V gene data show CDR1 as MGHRA and CDR2 as YSYEKL. CDR3 length: 16 amino acids. V shed 0 bases, J shed 5 bases, and the junction held 7 bases outside the gene matches. In DNA, the CDR3 is TGCGCCAGCAGCCAAGATGCAGCGGGGATTAACAATGAGCAGTTCTTC. Translated, it gives CASSQDAAGINNEQFF.

The chain has TRBV2 and TRBJ2-7; D possibly corresponds to TRBD2 (6 bases). The V gene lost 6 bases and the J gene lost 7 bases, with 19 bases spanning the gap. The length of the CDR3 is 14 residues. CDR1 is SNHLY and CDR2 is FYNNEI in the germline V gene. The CDR3 nucleotides read TGTGCCAGCAGGGGCAGGGAGGTGTTGAGGGAGCAGTACTTC. It specifies CASRGREVLREQYF.

The chain's CDR3 is CASSLPGQVSNQPQHF. The DNA of the CDR3 is TGTGCCAGCAGCCTACCGGGACAGGTCAGCAATCAGCCCCAGCATTTT. The chain combines TRBV28 with TRBJ1-5; TRBD1 aligns across 8 bases. With V trimmed by 6 bases and J by 1 base, 8 bases remained unmatched. The CDR3 sequence is 16 residues long. In germline, CDR1 is MDHEN, CDR2 SYDVKM. Together with reference TRBV28 and TRBJ1-5, the CDR3 gives the full variable domain: DVKVTQSSRYLVKRTGEKVFLECVQDMDHENMFWYRQDPGLGLRLIYFSYDVKMKEKGDIPEGYSVSREKKERFSLILESASTNQTSMYLCASSLPGQVSNQPQHFGDGTRLSIL.

The genes are TRBV2 and TRBJ1-5; 8 positions agree with TRBD1. The CDR3 is made up of 14 amino acids. V gave up 3 bases and J gave up 7 bases; unmatched junction bases: 5. Germline lookup yields CDR1 SNHLY and CDR2 FYNNEI. This chain's CDR3 is CASSEGQAGQPQHF. The DNA for the CDR3 is TGTGCCAGCAGTGAGGGACAGGCAGGGCAGCCCCAGCATTTT. Full variable domain (missing parts from reference TRBV2 and TRBJ1-5): EPEVTQTPSHQVTQMGQEVILRCVPISNHLYFYWYRQILGQKVEFLVSFYNNEISEKSEIFDDQFSVERPDGSNFTLKIRSTKLEDSAMYFCASSEGQAGQPQHFGDGTRLSIL.

The CDR3 region has the DNA TGTGCCAGCACGGCGGGAGAGGGCAACGAGCAGTACTTC. This gives the protein CASTAGEGNEQYF. This rearrangement joins TRBV25-1 to TRBJ2-7; 7 bases are shared with TRBD2. The V gene end was trimmed by 7 bases and the J gene end by 5 bases; junction bases not matched to a gene: 8. The germline CDR1 and CDR2 sequences are MGHDK and SYGVNS. The CDR3 runs 13 residues.

The chain joins TRBV28 to TRBJ2-1; no clear D. Germline CDR1 and CDR2: MDHEN and SYDVKM. Trimming removed 2 bases from V and 1 base from J, with 12 bases in between. The CDR3 has 16 residues. CDR3: CASSLIPTASYNEQFF. The CDR3 DNA sequence: TGTGCCAGCAGTTTAATTCCCACAGCATCCTACAATGAGCAGTTCTTC.

The genes are TRBV9 and TRBJ2-7, with unresolved D. The germline V and J ends were trimmed by 4 bases and 6 bases, with 11 bases remaining between them. Looked up from germline, CDR1 is SGDLS and CDR2 is YYNGEE. This CDR3 is built from 12 residues. In nucleotides, the CDR3 is TGTGCCAGCAGCCCCCGACTTGGCGAGCAGTACTTC. This sequence encodes CASSPRLGEQYF.

The V call is TRBV11-1, the J call TRBJ2-7; maybe TRBD2 (5 bases). CDR3 length: 12 residues. Germline V lookup: CDR1 SGHAT, CDR2 FQDESV (reference sequence). V lost 3 bases, J lost 6 bases, and 9 bases lay in between. CDR3 in DNA: TGTGCCAGCAGCTTCCGGGAAGGCGAGCAGTACTTC. Translated, it gives CASSFREGEQYF.

This clone was found once. The chain couples TRBV19 to TRBJ1-2; the match to TRBD1 covers 7 bases. The V and J ends lost 6 bases and 5 bases, in that order; junction bases with no gene match: 9. Germline V lookup: CDR1 LNHDA, CDR2 SQIVND (reference sequence). This CDR3 is built from 14 residues. CDR3 amino acids: CASRRGGDSYGYTF. In nucleotides, the CDR3 is TGTGCCAGTAGACGGGGGGGGGACAGTTATGGCTACACCTTC.